This TCR beta chain derives from a study of T cell responses to AZD1222 COVID-19 vaccine. Study-wide background: Second-dose intervals near 4 or 12 weeks were combined. Study results and caveats: Clonal diversity may have been underestimated in mostly white British donors. Two AZD1222 doses significantly raised spike-specific TCR breadth and depth over controls. Unmutated variant regions are reportedly targeted by nearly half of spike-specific TCRs.

Trimming removed 6 bases from V and 7 bases from J; junction bases left unmatched: 6. The CDR3 is 14 amino acids. Per the germline V gene, CDR1 is MNHNY and CDR2 is SVGAGI (reference sequence). Sequenced by immunoSEQ multiplex PCR; TCRdb stores in-frame clones only, minus some. The sample yields around 99,000 clones, about 90% seen once. As for this clone: No antigen is known for it.

Here the sequenced sample was peripheral blood, taken on day 0 of AZD1222 vaccination. The clonotype was recovered from an adult in good health. The rearrangement links TRBV6-6 to TRBJ1-6, with TRBD1 matching over 7 bases. The CDR3 nucleotides are TGTGCCAGCAGGGTAGACAGGGACAATTCACCCCTCCACTTT. Amino acids: CASRVDRDNSPLHF.